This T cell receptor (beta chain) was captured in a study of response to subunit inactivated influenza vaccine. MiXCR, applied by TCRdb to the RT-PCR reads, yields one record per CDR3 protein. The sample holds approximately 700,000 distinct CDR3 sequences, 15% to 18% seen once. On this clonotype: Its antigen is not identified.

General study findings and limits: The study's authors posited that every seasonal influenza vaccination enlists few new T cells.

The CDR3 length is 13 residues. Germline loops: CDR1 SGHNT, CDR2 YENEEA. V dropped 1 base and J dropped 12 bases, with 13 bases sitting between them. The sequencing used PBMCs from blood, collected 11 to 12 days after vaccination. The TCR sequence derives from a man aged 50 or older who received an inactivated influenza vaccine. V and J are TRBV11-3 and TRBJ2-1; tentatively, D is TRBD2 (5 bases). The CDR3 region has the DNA TGTGCCAGCAGCTTAGGACCGGATCGGGGGCAGTTCTTC. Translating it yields CASSLGPDRGQFF.